These 24 T cell receptor beta chains were all obtained from the same sample, sequenced in a study of regulatory T cells in long-lasting Graves disease. Documented time point: persistent/refractory GD, antithyroid drugs over 5 years with positive TRAb. PBMC RNA served as the TCR library source. To make TCR beta libraries, researchers used iRepertoire HTBI primers and Arm-PCR of CDR3 regions. TCRdb reprocessed the multiplex PCR reads with MiXCR, giving one entry per CDR3 protein. The table lists approximately 350,000 distinct CDR3 sequences, less than 30% of them singletons. The source was peripheral blood mononuclear cells (PBMCs), collected when the disease was refractory, from a patient treated with antithyroid drugs. These receptors all stem from a woman between 40 and 50 years old with Graves disease.

This clonotype was seen only a few times. The J gene is TRBJ2-5, the V gene TRBV5-6; D is possibly TRBD1 or TRBD2 (5 bases each). The CDR3 has 15 residues. CDR1 and CDR2 (germline): SGHDT, YYEEEE. Trimming removed 4 bases at V and 5 bases at J, with 18 bases between. For the CDR3, the DNA is TGTGCCAGCAGCCCGGCCGGGGCAGAGGGGGAGACCCAGTACTTC. It is translated as CASSPAGAEGETQYF. The full variable domain, with the rest looked up from reference TRBV5-6 and TRBJ2-5, is DAGVTQSPTHLIKTRGQQVTLRCSPKSGHDTVSWYQQALGQGPQFIFQYYEEEERQRGNFPDRFSGHQFPNYSSELNVNALLLGDSALYLCASSPAGAEGETQYFGPGTRLLVL.

The sample holds a few counts of this clonotype. The chain employs TRBV2 and TRBJ2-6, with 10 bases identical to TRBD1. The J segment lost 3 bases and the V segment lost 6 bases, leaving 11 bases of the junction unmatched. CDR1 is SNHLY and CDR2 is FYNNEI in the germline V gene. The length of the CDR3 is 18 residues. DNA for the CDR3: TGTGCCAGCAGAACCGGGACAGGGGCTTTAGGTGGGGCCAACGTCCTGACTTTC. This encodes CASRTGTGALGGANVLTF.

V gene TRBV2 combines with J gene TRBJ2-3; D call uncertain. V was clipped by 1 base and J by 2 bases, with 10 bases between them. This CDR3 is 15 amino acids long. Germline V gives CDR1 SNHLY, CDR2 FYNNEI. CDR3: CASSEGTPYTDTQYF. CDR3 bases: TGTGCCAGCAGTGAAGGGACGCCCTACACAGATACGCAGTATTTT.

The chain has TRBV3-1 and TRBJ1-2; 7 bases agree with TRBD1. The CDR3 covers 15 residues. The germline gives CDR1 LGHDT, CDR2 YNNKEL (reference sequence). The junction had 7 bases not matched to a gene; V was cut back by 1 base and J by 5 bases. The CDR3 DNA is TGTGCCAGCAGCCAAGTAGGAGGGGGCGAGTATGGCTACACCTTC. As protein: CASSQVGGGEYGYTF.

The chain recombines TRBV7-8 with TRBJ2-2; D is undetermined. Trimming left V 4 bases short and J 6 bases short, with 12 bases between. From germline, CDR1 is SGHVS and CDR2 FQNEAQ. This CDR3 comprises 14 residues. CDR3 protein: CASSSSARAGELFF. The CDR3 DNA is TGTGCCAGCAGCTCCTCAGCAAGAGCCGGGGAGCTGTTTTTT.

This clonotype was seen at least ten times. The gene calls are TRBV28 and TRBJ1-4; no clear D. The CDR3 spans 11 residues. Germline CDR1 reads MDHEN; CDR2 reads SYDVKM. V lost 6 bases and J lost 5, with 4 bases in between. The CDR3 region is CASSSNEKLFF. CDR3 in DNA: TGTGCCAGCAGCTCCAATGAAAAACTGTTTTTT.

The gene calls are TRBV19 and TRBJ1-5; D is unclear. The CDR3 sequence is 12 residues long. Germline CDR1 LNHDA, CDR2 SQIVND (reference sequence). The germline V and J ends were trimmed by 3 bases and 7 bases, with 7 bases remaining between them. The CDR3 loop reads CASSIGFQPQHF. CDR3 nucleotide sequence: TGTGCCAGTAGTATTGGGTTCCAGCCCCAGCATTTT. Using reference TRBV19 and TRBJ1-5 for the parts outside the CDR3, the full variable domain is DGGITQSPKYLFRKEGQNVTLSCEQNLNHDAMYWYRQDPGQGLRLIYYSQIVNDFQKGDIAEGYSVSREKKESFPLTVTSAQKNPTAFYLCASSIGFQPQHFGDGTRLSIL.

The chain is built from TRBV2 and TRBJ2-7; D is ambiguous. The CDR3 length is 12 residues. Per the germline V gene, CDR1 is SNHLY and CDR2 is FYNNEI. The germline V and J ends were trimmed by 10 bases and 4 bases, with 14 bases remaining between them. The CDR3 here is CATAPSSYEQYF. For the CDR3, the DNA is TGTGCCACCGCGCCTAGTTCGTACGAGCAGTACTTC. The variable domain in full, with the rest retrieved from reference TRBV2 and TRBJ2-7, is EPEVTQTPSHQVTQMGQEVILRCVPISNHLYFYWYRQILGQKVEFLVSFYNNEISEKSEIFDDQFSVERPDGSNFTLKIRSTKLEDSAMYFCATAPSSYEQYFGPGTRLTVT.

Concerning this clonotype: The junction shows a germline mismatch at one end, possibly a read error. The genes are TRBV12-3 or TRBV12-4 and TRBJ1-5; the match to TRBD1 covers 7 bases. The CDR3 consists of 16 residues. The CDR3 DNA follows: TGTGCCAGCAGTCCCACAGGGGTAAAGGTCAATCGGCCCCAGCATTTT. It specifies CASSPTGVKVNRPQHF.

The chain has TRBV20-1 and TRBJ2-2; TRBD1 agrees at 7 bases. The J segment lost 3 bases and the V segment lost 3 bases, leaving 13 bases of the junction unmatched. Germline V gene sequence: CDR1 DFQATT, CDR2 SNEGSKA (reference sequence). The CDR3 covers 17 residues. CDR3 region: CSARDPKGGTDTGELFF. As DNA, the CDR3 is TGCAGTGCTAGGGACCCGAAAGGGGGCACGGACACCGGGGAGCTGTTTTTT.

The chain uses TRBV14 and TRBJ2-7; D is ambiguous. CDR1 is SGHDN and CDR2 is FVKESK in the germline V gene. The V gene lost 1 base and the J gene lost 6 bases, with 4 bases spanning the gap. The CDR3 is made up of 11 amino acids. CDR3 in DNA: TGTGCCAGCAGCCAAGCCTTCGAGCAGTACTTC. Its protein is CASSQAFEQYF.

This clonotype was observed a few times. V usage is TRBV27 and J usage is TRBJ1-1, with D perhaps TRBD1 (5 bases). The CDR3 is 14 amino acids. In germline, CDR1 is MNHEY, CDR2 SMNVEV (reference sequence). Trimming shortened V by 6 bases and J by 6 bases, and 17 bases separated the two germline ends. The CDR3 loop is CASSPVWGYAEAFF. The CDR3 DNA follows: TGTGCCAGCAGCCCAGTCTGGGGGTACGCTGAAGCTTTCTTT.

CDR3: CATSDLTPGELFF. Written as DNA, the CDR3 is TGTGCCACCAGTGATTTGACCCCCGGGGAGCTGTTTTTT. The chain links TRBV24-1 to TRBJ2-2; D not certain. V lost 0 bases and J lost 6, with 4 bases in between. The germline gives CDR1 KGHDR, CDR2 SFDVKD. This CDR3 is built from 13 residues.

J is TRBJ2-2 and V is TRBV5-6, with D hard to call. Germline CDR1 and CDR2: SGHDT and YYEEEE. Trimming took off 0 bases at V and 6 bases at J, with 9 bases between the two ends. CDR3 length: 14 residues. The CDR3 loop reads CASSLELGAGELFF. CDR3 in DNA: TGTGCCAGCAGCTTGGAGCTTGGGGCCGGGGAGCTGTTTTTT.

In its sample, this clonotype was seen a few times. This sequence joins TRBV5-1 and TRBJ2-4; D may match TRBD1 or TRBD2 (6 bases each). CDR1 and CDR2 (germline): SGHRS, YFSETQ. V was pared by 0 bases and J by 0 bases, with 13 bases between. This CDR3 has 17 amino acids. CDR3 nucleotide sequence: TGCGCCAGCAGCTTGGATCGGGGGCGCGTAGCCAAAAACATTCAGTACTTC. Its translation: CASSLDRGRVAKNIQYF.

The genes are TRBV6-9 and TRBJ1-4, with D maybe TRBD1 (5 bases). V gave up 4 bases and J gave up 0 bases, with 12 bases separating them. This CDR3 has 16 amino acids. CDR1 and CDR2 from the germline V gene are MNHGY and SVAAGI. In DNA form, the CDR3 reads TGTGCCAGCAGTTTGGGGCCATTCCCAACTAATGAAAAACTGTTTTTT. This translates into CASSLGPFPTNEKLFF.

This clonotype was seen many times. The CDR3 bases are TGTGCCAGCAGTCCTATGACAGGGATGACCGGGGAGCTGTTTTTT. Its protein product is CASSPMTGMTGELFF. The chain has TRBV2 and TRBJ2-2; TRBD1 matches at 7 bases. The germline CDR1 and CDR2 sequences are SNHLY and FYNNEI. V shed 5 bases, J shed 5 bases, and the junction held 8 bases outside the gene matches. The CDR3 length is 15 residues.

The gene calls are TRBV19 and TRBJ1-1; D is perhaps TRBD1 (6 bases). This CDR3 comprises 14 residues. The germline gives CDR1 LNHDA, CDR2 SQIVND (reference sequence). Trimming pared 6 bases from V and 1 base from J, leaving 12 bases between. The CDR3 spells CASRVRGSNTEAFF. DNA for the CDR3: TGTGCCAGTAGGGTCAGGGGCTCGAACACTGAAGCTTTCTTT.

The chain employs TRBV13 and TRBJ1-1; D is undetermined. Trimming stripped 6 bases from V and 1 base from J, with 9 bases between. Germline V gives CDR1 PRHDT, CDR2 FYEKMQ (reference sequence). The CDR3 totals 13 residues. The CDR3 sequence: CASSSIGNTEAFF. The CDR3 nucleotides are TGTGCCAGCAGTTCCATTGGGAACACTGAAGCTTTCTTT.

Only a few counts were recorded for this clonotype. The CDR3 loop reads CASSVPGQNYGYTF. The CDR3 DNA follows: TGTGCCAGCAGCGTACCGGGACAGAACTATGGCTACACCTTC. The chain has TRBV7-9 and TRBJ1-2; the match to TRBD1 covers 7 bases. Germline assignment: CDR1 SEHNR and CDR2 FQNEAQ (reference sequence). There are 14 residues in the CDR3. The junction had 5 bases not matched to a gene; V was cut back by 5 bases and J by 2 bases. The full variable domain, completed using reference TRBV7-9 and TRBJ1-2, is DTGVSQNPRHKITKRGQNVTFRCDPISEHNRLYWYRQTLGQGPEFLTYFQNEAQLEKSRLLSDRFSAERPKGSFSTLEIQRTEQGDSAMYLCASSVPGQNYGYTFGSGTRLTVV.

The chain has TRBV27 and TRBJ2-7; 7 positions agree with TRBD2. CDR3 length equals 15 residues. With V trimmed by 6 bases and J by 5 bases, 13 bases remained unmatched. CDR1 and CDR2 (germline): MNHEY, SMNVEV (reference sequence). The CDR3 loop is CASRPLAAPSHEQYF. The CDR3 DNA follows: TGTGCCAGCAGACCCCTAGCGGCCCCCTCGCACGAGCAGTACTTC.

The V and J genes are TRBV12-3 or TRBV12-4 and TRBJ1-3; 8 bases line up with TRBD1. With 4 bases clipped from V and 0 bases from J, the junction kept 8 bases outside the gene matches. The length of the CDR3 is 17 residues. The DNA of the CDR3 is TGTGCCAGCAGTTCTACGGGACAGGCCTTCTCTGGAAACACCATATATTTT. It encodes CASSSTGQAFSGNTIYF.

As for this clonotype: A much larger clonotype is one base distant, so this may be a read error. This chain links TRBV6-1 with TRBJ1-4; a possible D gene is TRBD1 (5 bases). The germline CDR1 and CDR2 sequences are MNHNS and SASEGT. This CDR3 has 16 amino acids. The CDR3 sequence is CASSLTPGRKDEKLSF. DNA of the CDR3: TGTGCCAGCAGTCTAACTCCGGGACGGAAGGATGAAAAACTGTCTTTT.

This clonotype has more than one count but fewer than ten. V is TRBV7-9 and J is TRBJ2-7; D is tentatively TRBD1 or TRBD2 (5 bases each). V dropped 4 bases and J dropped 3 bases, with 16 bases sitting between them. Looked up from germline, CDR1 is SEHNR and CDR2 is FQNEAQ (reference sequence). This CDR3 contains 15 residues. The CDR3 DNA sequence: TGTGCCAGCAGCTCCCCCCGGGACGGAAACTACGAGCAGTACTTC. It is translated as CASSSPRDGNYEQYF.